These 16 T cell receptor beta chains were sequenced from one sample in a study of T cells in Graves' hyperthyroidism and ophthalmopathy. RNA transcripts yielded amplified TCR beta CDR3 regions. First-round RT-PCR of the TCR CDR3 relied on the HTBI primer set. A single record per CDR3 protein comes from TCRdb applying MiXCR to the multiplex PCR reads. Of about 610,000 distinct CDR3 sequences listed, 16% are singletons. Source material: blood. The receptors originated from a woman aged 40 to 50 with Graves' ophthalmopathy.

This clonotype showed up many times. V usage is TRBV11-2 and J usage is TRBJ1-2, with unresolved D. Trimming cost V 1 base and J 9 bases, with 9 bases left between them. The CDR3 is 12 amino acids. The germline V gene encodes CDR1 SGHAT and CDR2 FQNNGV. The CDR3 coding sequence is TGTGCCAGCAGCTTAGCGGTCAGCAGCTACACCTTC. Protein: CASSLAVSSYTF.

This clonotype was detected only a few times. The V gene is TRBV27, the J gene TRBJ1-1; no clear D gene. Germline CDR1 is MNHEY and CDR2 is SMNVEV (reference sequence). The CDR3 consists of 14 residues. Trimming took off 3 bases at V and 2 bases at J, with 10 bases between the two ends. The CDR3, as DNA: TGTGCCAGCAGTTTTAACGGACGAAACACTGAAGCTTTCTTT. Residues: CASSFNGRNTEAFF.

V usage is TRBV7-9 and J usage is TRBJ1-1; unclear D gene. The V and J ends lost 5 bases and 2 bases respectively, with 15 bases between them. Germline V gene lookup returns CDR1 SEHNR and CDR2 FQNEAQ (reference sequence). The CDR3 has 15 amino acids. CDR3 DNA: TGTGCCAGCAGCCTCGGCCCTTCCTTTAACACTGAAGCTTTCTTT. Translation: CASSLGPSFNTEAFF. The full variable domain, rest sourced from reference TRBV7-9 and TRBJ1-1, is DTGVSQNPRHKITKRGQNVTFRCDPISEHNRLYWYRQTLGQGPEFLTYFQNEAQLEKSRLLSDRFSAERPKGSFSTLEIQRTEQGDSAMYLCASSLGPSFNTEAFFGQGTRLTVV.

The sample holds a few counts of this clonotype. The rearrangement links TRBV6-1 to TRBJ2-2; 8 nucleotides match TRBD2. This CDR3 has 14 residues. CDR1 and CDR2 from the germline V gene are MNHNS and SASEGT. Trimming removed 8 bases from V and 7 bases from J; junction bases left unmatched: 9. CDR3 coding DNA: TGTGCCAGCGGATTACGGGGGGGGGGCGGGGAGCTGTTTTTT. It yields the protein CASGLRGGGGELFF.

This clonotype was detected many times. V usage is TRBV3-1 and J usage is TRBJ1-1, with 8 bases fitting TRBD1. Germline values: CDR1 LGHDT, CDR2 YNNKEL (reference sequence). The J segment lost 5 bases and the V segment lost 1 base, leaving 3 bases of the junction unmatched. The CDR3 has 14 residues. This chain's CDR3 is CASSQVRTGTEAFF. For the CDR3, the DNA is TGTGCCAGCAGCCAAGTGAGGACAGGGACTGAAGCTTTCTTT.

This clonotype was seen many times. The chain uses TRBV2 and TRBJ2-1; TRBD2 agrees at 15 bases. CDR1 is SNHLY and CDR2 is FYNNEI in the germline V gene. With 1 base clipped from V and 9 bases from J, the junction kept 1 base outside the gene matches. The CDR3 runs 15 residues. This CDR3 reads CASSEGTSGRVEQFF. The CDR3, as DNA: TGTGCCAGCAGTGAAGGGACTAGCGGGAGGGTTGAGCAGTTCTTC.

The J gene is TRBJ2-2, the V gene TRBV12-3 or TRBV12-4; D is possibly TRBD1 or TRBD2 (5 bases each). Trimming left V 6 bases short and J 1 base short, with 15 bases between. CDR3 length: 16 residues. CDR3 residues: CASRGFRGVNTGELFF. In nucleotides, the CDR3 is TGTGCCAGCAGGGGCTTTAGAGGGGTGAACACCGGGGAGCTGTTTTTT.

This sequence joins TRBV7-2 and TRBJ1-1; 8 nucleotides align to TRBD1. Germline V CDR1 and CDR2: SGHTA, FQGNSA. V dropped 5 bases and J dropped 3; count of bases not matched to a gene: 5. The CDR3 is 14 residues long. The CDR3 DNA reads TGTGCCAGCAGCCGTCTACAGGGGGACACTGAAGCTTTCTTT. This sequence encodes CASSRLQGDTEAFF.

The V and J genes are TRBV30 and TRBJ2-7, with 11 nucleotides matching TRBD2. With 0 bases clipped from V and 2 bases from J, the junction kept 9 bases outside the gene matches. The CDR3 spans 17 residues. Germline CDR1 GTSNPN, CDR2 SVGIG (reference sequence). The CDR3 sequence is CAWSVSLAGGLTYEQYF. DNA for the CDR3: TGTGCCTGGAGTGTAAGCCTAGCGGGAGGCCTTACCTACGAGCAGTACTTC.

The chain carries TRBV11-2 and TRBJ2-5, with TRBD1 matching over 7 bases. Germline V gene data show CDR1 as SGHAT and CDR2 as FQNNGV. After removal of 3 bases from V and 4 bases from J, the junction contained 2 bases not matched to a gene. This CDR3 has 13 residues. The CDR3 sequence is CASSFTGAETQYF. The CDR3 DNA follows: TGTGCCAGCAGCTTTACAGGGGCAGAGACCCAGTACTTC.

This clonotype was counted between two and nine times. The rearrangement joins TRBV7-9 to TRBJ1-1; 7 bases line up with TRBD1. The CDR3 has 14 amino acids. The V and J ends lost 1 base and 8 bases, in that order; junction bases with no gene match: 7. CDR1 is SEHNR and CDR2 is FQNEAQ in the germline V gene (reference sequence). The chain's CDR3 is CASSLVSLQGEAFF. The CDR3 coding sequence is TGTGCCAGCAGCTTAGTGTCCCTACAGGGGGAAGCTTTCTTT.

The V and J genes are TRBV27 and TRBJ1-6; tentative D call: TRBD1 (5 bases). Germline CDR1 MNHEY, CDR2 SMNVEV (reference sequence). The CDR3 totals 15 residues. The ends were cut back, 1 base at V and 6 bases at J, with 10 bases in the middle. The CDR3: CASSLYRQPNSPLHF. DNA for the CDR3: TGTGCCAGCAGTTTATACAGGCAACCTAATTCACCCCTCCACTTT.

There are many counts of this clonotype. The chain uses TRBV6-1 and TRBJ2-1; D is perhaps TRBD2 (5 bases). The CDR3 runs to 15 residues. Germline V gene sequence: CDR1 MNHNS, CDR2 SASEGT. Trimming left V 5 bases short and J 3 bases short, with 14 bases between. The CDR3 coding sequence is TGTGCCAGCAGTTATTACGGGAAGCACTACAATGAGCAGTTCTTC. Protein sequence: CASSYYGKHYNEQFF.

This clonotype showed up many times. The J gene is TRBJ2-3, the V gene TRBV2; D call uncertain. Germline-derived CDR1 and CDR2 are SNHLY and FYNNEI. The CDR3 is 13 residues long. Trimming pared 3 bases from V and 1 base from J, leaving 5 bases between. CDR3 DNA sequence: TGTGCCAGCAGTGACTTGGGCACAGATACGCAGTATTTT. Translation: CASSDLGTDTQYF.

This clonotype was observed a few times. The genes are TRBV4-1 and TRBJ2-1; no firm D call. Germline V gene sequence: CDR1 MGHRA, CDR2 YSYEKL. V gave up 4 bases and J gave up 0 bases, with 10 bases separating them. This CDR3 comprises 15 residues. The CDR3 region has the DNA TGCGCCAGCAGCCGCCTCGAGAGCTCCTACAATGAGCAGTTCTTC. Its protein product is CASSRLESSYNEQFF.

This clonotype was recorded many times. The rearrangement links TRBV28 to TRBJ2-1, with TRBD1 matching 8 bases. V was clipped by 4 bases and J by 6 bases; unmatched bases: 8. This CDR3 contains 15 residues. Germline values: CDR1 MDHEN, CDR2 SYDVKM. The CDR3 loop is CASSSQTGAANEQFF. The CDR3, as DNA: TGTGCCAGCAGTTCCCAGACAGGGGCGGCCAATGAGCAGTTCTTC.